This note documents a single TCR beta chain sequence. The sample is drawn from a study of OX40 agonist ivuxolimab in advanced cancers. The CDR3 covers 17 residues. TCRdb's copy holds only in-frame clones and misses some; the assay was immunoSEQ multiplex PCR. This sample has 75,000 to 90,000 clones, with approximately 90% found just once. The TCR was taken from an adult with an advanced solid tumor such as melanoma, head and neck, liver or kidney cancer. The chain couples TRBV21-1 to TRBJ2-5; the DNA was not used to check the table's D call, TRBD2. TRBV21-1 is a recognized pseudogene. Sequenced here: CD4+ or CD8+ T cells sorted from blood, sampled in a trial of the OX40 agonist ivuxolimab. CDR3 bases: TGTGCCAGCAGCAAAGCGGGCCTAGCGGGGGACCAAGAGACCCAGTACTTC. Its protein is CASSKAGLAGDQETQYF.